This T cell receptor (beta chain) was sequenced for a study of shared clonotypes between healthy human individuals. Study-wide background: Sampling drew on donors who were a couple of women and a few men aged 18 to 49.

Genomic DNA from unsorted samples was obtained from around 99 million PBMCs (per sample). The data were produced by immunoSEQ multiplex PCR, yet TCRdb's version contains in-frame clones alone and is incomplete. The table lists 530,000 or so clones, about 75% of them singletons, with around 13% in the top ten. With regard to this clone: Its antigen is undetermined.

Study results and limitations: Clonotype sharing among donors was expected to depend on sequencing depth.

This clonotype originated in a woman in her thirties or forties in good health. Some clones in this sample may be carry-over from other donors' samples. The specimen was PBMCs.

This chain's CDR3 is CASSLGSQPYNSPLHF. CDR3 nucleotide sequence: TGCGCCAGCAGCTTGGGTAGCCAGCCCTATAATTCACCCCTCCACTTT. The chain has TRBV5-1 and TRBJ1-6; D uncertain. CDR3 length: 16 amino acids. CDR1 SGHRS and CDR2 YFSETQ come from the germline V gene. V gave up 0 bases and J gave up 2 bases, with 9 bases separating them.